A single sample gave rise to the 18 T cell receptor beta chains below, sequenced in a study of beta chain features in type 1 diabetes. The isolated RNA, all of it, was reverse transcribed, so expressed TCRB transcripts were what got sequenced. Sequenced by immunoSEQ multiplex PCR; TCRdb stores in-frame clones only, minus some. The repertoire includes roughly 140,000 clones, about 7% of them detected once, and about 1.3% sits in the top ten. Sequenced sample: central memory CD4+ T cells from blood. The source is a woman aged 25-40 years in good health.

This clone was seen repeatedly, ten times or more. This chain uses TRBV19 with TRBJ2-7; 10 bases map to TRBD2. There are 14 residues in the CDR3. The trim removed 10 bases at V and 5 bases at J, leaving 11 bases unmatched. Germline CDR1 reads LNHDA; CDR2 reads SQIVND (reference sequence). The CDR3 coding sequence is TGTGCCACTTCATCCCTAGCGGGAGTCCACGAGCAGTACTTC. This sequence encodes CATSSLAGVHEQYF.

This clone was observed a few times. The chain has TRBV4-3 and TRBJ2-4, with 7 bases identical to TRBD1. Germline CDR1 and CDR2: LGHNA and YSLEER. V was pared by 0 bases and J by 1 base, with 12 bases of the junction left unmatched. The CDR3 runs 19 residues. The CDR3 loop is CASSQERGTAQPAKNIQYF. The CDR3 DNA is TGCGCCAGCAGCCAAGAAAGAGGGACAGCCCAACCGGCCAAAAACATTCAGTACTTC.

This clone was found a few times. The chain couples TRBV18 to TRBJ1-1, with TRBD1 identical over 7 bases. V lost 3 bases, J lost 0 bases, and 4 bases stayed unmatched. This CDR3 contains 15 residues. Germline V CDR1 and CDR2: KGHSH, LQKENI. For the CDR3, the DNA is TGTGCCAGCTCACCCCCGGACAGGATGAACACTGAAGCTTTCTTT. Translation gives CASSPPDRMNTEAFF.

The chain combines TRBV9 with TRBJ2-1, with 10 bases fitting TRBD2. Per germline, CDR1 SGDLS and CDR2 YYNGEE. Unmatched junction bases numbered 12, after V lost 4 bases and J lost 5 bases. CDR3 length: 17 residues. As DNA, the CDR3 is TGTGCCAGCAGCCCTTTTGTCCGGACTAGCGGAGACAATGAGCAGTTCTTC. This sequence encodes CASSPFVRTSGDNEQFF.

This clone has only a few counts. The chain couples TRBV5-1 to TRBJ2-7, with 13 bases aligning to TRBD2. J gave up 6 bases and V 3 bases, and 6 bases lay outside the gene matches. This CDR3 contains 15 residues. Germline V gene sequence: CDR1 SGHRS, CDR2 YFSETQ. DNA for the CDR3: TGCGCCAGCAGCTATGGACTAGCGGGAGTCGGCGAGCAGTACTTC. The encoded protein is CASSYGLAGVGEQYF.

The CDR3 loop is CSVEWAGGGYEQYF. The DNA of the CDR3 is TGCAGCGTTGAATGGGCAGGGGGCGGGTACGAGCAGTACTTC. The chain couples TRBV29-1 to TRBJ2-7; 8 positions match TRBD1. Germline assignment: CDR1 SQVTM and CDR2 ANQGSEA. The CDR3 sequence is 14 residues long. The V gene end was trimmed by 2 bases and the J gene end by 4 bases; junction bases not matched to a gene: 7.

This clone was counted only a few times. The chain links TRBV30 to TRBJ1-4, with a weak D call TRBD1 (6 bases). Germline lookup yields CDR1 GTSNPN and CDR2 SVGIG (reference sequence). V lost 0 bases and J lost 3, with 17 bases in between. CDR3 length equals 17 residues. CDR3 residues: CAWSVQGWEGANEKLFF. The DNA for the CDR3 is TGTGCCTGGAGTGTACAGGGCTGGGAGGGGGCTAATGAAAAACTGTTTTTT.

V and J are TRBV7-2 and TRBJ2-3; no reliable D call. Germline V gives CDR1 SGHTA, CDR2 FQGNSA. This CDR3 is built from 14 residues. V was clipped by 4 bases and J by 0 bases, with 8 bases between them. The CDR3 reads CASSSHSSTDTQYF. In nucleotides, the CDR3 is TGTGCCAGCAGCTCGCACAGTAGCACAGATACGCAGTATTTT.

This clone was detected many times. The J gene is TRBJ2-5, the V gene TRBV30, with 12 bases fitting TRBD1. This CDR3 is built from 15 residues. Germline assignment: CDR1 GTSNPN and CDR2 SVGIG (reference sequence). V lost 4 bases, J lost 5 bases, and 8 bases stayed unmatched. CDR3 amino acids: CAWIPGQGARETQYF. DNA of the CDR3: TGTGCCTGGATACCGGGACAGGGGGCGAGGGAGACCCAGTACTTC.

V is TRBV19 and J is TRBJ2-2, with 10 bases identical to TRBD2. Per the germline V gene, CDR1 is LNHDA and CDR2 is SQIVND (reference sequence). CDR3 length: 19 residues. V lost 3 bases, J lost 4 bases, and 14 bases stayed unmatched. The CDR3 region is CASSMRASGSGYGTGELFF. The CDR3 nucleotides read TGTGCCAGTAGTATGAGGGCTAGCGGGAGTGGCTACGGCACCGGGGAGCTGTTTTTT.

This clone showed up many times. V usage is TRBV12-5 and J usage is TRBJ1-2; no reliable D call. V was pared by 6 bases and J by 3 bases, with 11 bases between. The CDR3 is 13 amino acids. The germline V gene encodes CDR1 LGHNT and CDR2 FRNRAP. CDR3 residues: CASGLQTDYGYTF. As DNA, the CDR3 is TGTGCTAGTGGCCTACAGACGGACTATGGCTACACCTTC.

This clone has a handful of counts. The V gene is TRBV25-1, the J gene TRBJ1-2; D not resolved. V gave up 5 bases and J gave up 8 bases, with 18 bases separating them. Germline V CDR1 and CDR2: MGHDK, SYGVNS. This CDR3 comprises 14 residues. CDR3 region: CASSNPEASGGYTF. CDR3 in DNA: TGTGCCAGCAGTAACCCAGAGGCCTCGGGAGGCTACACCTTC.

This clone has ten or more counts. The chain couples TRBV5-4 to TRBJ2-3; a possible D gene is TRBD2 (6 bases). This CDR3 has 13 residues. Germline loops: CDR1 SGHNT, CDR2 YYREEE (reference sequence). V lost 4 bases and J lost 7, with 13 bases in between. The CDR3 sequence: CASSAASANTQYF. The CDR3 coding sequence is TGTGCCAGCAGCGCTGCTAGCGCCAATACGCAGTATTTT.

Of note for this clone: Other DNA sequences in the same sample also yield this CDR3. The chain recombines TRBV7-3 with TRBJ2-5; 8 nucleotides agree with TRBD1. This CDR3 has 13 amino acids. Unmatched junction bases numbered 3, after V lost 4 bases and J lost 5 bases. Looked up from germline, CDR1 is SGHTA and CDR2 is FQGTGA. DNA for the CDR3: TGTGCCAGCAGCTCGGGACAGGCCGAGACCCAGTACTTC. Translation gives CASSSGQAETQYF.

This clone was counted between two and nine times. V gene TRBV7-8 combines with J gene TRBJ2-5, with TRBD2 as a possible D gene (6 bases). Trimming pared 0 bases from V and 2 bases from J, leaving 10 bases between. Germline loops: CDR1 SGHVS, CDR2 FQNEAQ. The CDR3 is 15 amino acids. As DNA, the CDR3 is TGTGCCAGCAGCTTAGCGGGTCGGGGGCAAGAGACCCAGTACTTC. Its translation: CASSLAGRGQETQYF.

This clone appeared a few times. The chain carries TRBV6-1 and TRBJ2-5, with TRBD1 identical over 9 bases. Germline V gene data show CDR1 as MNHNS and CDR2 as SASEGT. Trimming removed 6 bases from V and 2 bases from J; junction bases left unmatched: 4. The CDR3 is 14 residues long. The CDR3 sequence is CASRTGTGQETQYF. DNA of the CDR3: TGTGCCAGCAGGACCGGGACAGGGCAAGAGACCCAGTACTTC.

The sample holds a few counts of this clone. The CDR3 protein is CASSLGEGGYTF. The DNA for the CDR3 is TGTGCCAGCAGCTTGGGGGAGGGTGGCTACACCTTC. The genes are TRBV5-4 and TRBJ1-2; no clear D gene. V lost 0 bases and J 7 bases, leaving 7 bases between the germline ends. The germline CDR1 and CDR2 sequences are SGHNT and YYREEE (reference sequence). This CDR3 is 12 amino acids long.

The table lists this clone with a count of one. A read error may explain this, as a much larger clone is one base away. The rearrangement joins TRBV6-5 to TRBJ1-5; D may be TRBD1 (6 bases). Germline CDR1 MNHEY, CDR2 SVGAGI. This CDR3 is built from 14 residues. Trimming took 6 bases from V and 2 from J, leaving 11 bases between them. The CDR3 nucleotides read TGTGCCAGCAGCCTACAGGGAGGCAATCAGCCCCAGCATTTT. Translated: CASSLQGGNQPQHF.